The rows below give T cell receptor beta chains drawn from one sample of a study of Ad26.COV2.S vaccination and SARS-CoV-2 variants. Some clones are missing from TCRdb's copy, which holds only in-frame ones; the method was immunoSEQ multiplex PCR. Of roughly 700,000 clones in the sample, 70% to 90% were seen once. Sequenced material: peripheral blood, taken in a trial of Ad26.COV2.S vaccine versus placebo. Source of these receptors: a person aged 18 to 59 who received the Ad26.COV2.S COVID-19 vaccine or a placebo. The CDR3 runs from the conserved cysteine through the conserved F or W. Fields, in order: clone size, J gene, D gene, V gene, CDR3 DNA, CDR3 protein. D genes are given only for firm matches. A clone size is listed for some rows: how often the clone was seen (once, few, many), or a class if it is expanded.

>-|TRBJ1-4|TRBD1|TRBV19
TGTGCCAGTAGTATTATTCCTGGACAGGGCCTTGGTGAAAAACTGTTTTTT
CASSIIPGQGLGEKLFF
>-|TRBJ2-5|-|TRBV6-1
TGTGCCAGCAGTGAATTCAGACGAAAAGAGACCCAGTACTTC
CASSEFRRKETQYF
>once|TRBJ2-5|-|TRBV30
TGTGCCTGGAGGATAGGGCAGACCCAGTACTTC
CAWRIGQTQYF
>-|TRBJ2-3|-|TRBV12-3/TRBV12-4
TGTGCCAGTTGGGGGGGCGATACGCAGTATTTT
CASWGGDTQYF
>few|TRBJ2-7|-|TRBV24-1
TGTGCCACCAGCCCGACAGGCTACGAGCAGTACTTC
CATSPTGYEQYF
>once|TRBJ2-3|-|TRBV10-3
TGTGCCATCAGTGGAGGCAATACGCAGTATTTT
CAISGGNTQYF
>-|TRBJ2-1|-|TRBV4-2
TGTGCCAGCAGCCAAGATCTGTCAGGATCTGAGCAGTTCTTC
CASSQDLSGSEQFF
>few|TRBJ1-1|TRBD1|TRBV2
TGTGCCAGCAGTCGCCGGACAGGGGGAACTGAAGCTTTCTTT
CASSRRTGGTEAFF
>-|TRBJ2-2|TRBD2|TRBV5-4
TGTGCCAGCAGCCCGGGACTAGCGGACACCGGGGAGCTGTTTTTT
CASSPGLADTGELFF
>once|TRBJ2-3|-|TRBV7-6
TGTGCCAGCAGCTCCCGGGATACGCAGTATTTT
CASSSRDTQYF
>few|TRBJ2-7|TRBD2|TRBV6-5
TGTGCCAGCAGTTCCGACAGACTAGCGCGCTCCTACGAGCAGTACTTC
CASSSDRLARSYEQYF
>-|TRBJ1-1|TRBD1|TRBV3-1/TRBV3-2
TGTGCCAGCAGACAACTCGGGACAGGGAAAGCTTTCTTT
CASRQLGTGKAFF
>-|TRBJ1-3|-|TRBV12-3/TRBV12-4
TGTGCCAGCAGTTTGGGAACTGGAAACACCATATATTTT
CASSLGTGNTIYF
>-|TRBJ1-2|-|TRBV7-9
TGTGCCAGCACTTGGTTAGGTGGCCCTAACTATGGCTACACCTTC
CASTWLGGPNYGYTF
>-|TRBJ1-6|-|TRBV6-5
TGTGCCACCCGGACAGTGCTTAATTCACCCCTCCACTTT
CATRTVLNSPLHF
>-|TRBJ2-3|TRBD2|TRBV11-2
TGTGCCAGCAGCTTCGTTAGCGGGGGTACAGATACGCAGTATTTT
CASSFVSGGTDTQYF
>-|TRBJ1-1|TRBD1|TRBV6-5
TGTGCCAGCAGTTTTCCGACAGGGATGAACACTGAAGCTTTCTTT
CASSFPTGMNTEAFF
>-|TRBJ1-4|TRBD1|TRBV27
TGTGCCAGCAGTTCAACAGGGGAAGGAGAAAAACTGTTTTTT
CASSSTGEGEKLFF
>few|TRBJ2-7|-|TRBV7-9
TGTGCCAGCAGCTTCCTGAGCGGCTACGAGCAGTACTTC
CASSFLSGYEQYF
>-|TRBJ2-7|-|TRBV6-5
TGTGCCAGCGGATACTACGAGCAGTACTTC
CASGYYEQYF
>-|TRBJ2-2|-|TRBV7-8
TGTGCCAGCAGCTTAGGATCCGGGGAGCTGTTTTTT
CASSLGSGELFF
>-|TRBJ2-7|TRBD1|TRBV2
TGTGCCAGCAGCGGACAGGGGTTTGGACCGTACGAGCAGTACTTC
CASSGQGFGPYEQYF
>-|TRBJ2-5|-|TRBV15
TGTGCCACCAGCAGAGGGCAAGAGACCCAGTACTTC
CATSRGQETQYF
>-|TRBJ1-1|TRBD1|TRBV27
TGTGCCAGCAGCCGAAAGGCGGGACAGGGTCTGGAAGCTTTCTTT
CASSRKAGQGLEAFF
>few|TRBJ1-1|-|TRBV2
TGTGCCAGCAGTGCGGGCAGAGAGAACACTGAAGCTTTCTTT
CASSAGRENTEAFF
>-|TRBJ1-5|-|TRBV24-1
TGTGCCACCAGTGATACTGATCAACCAGCCCAGCATTTT
CATSDTDQPAQHF
>once|TRBJ1-1|-|TRBV6-5
TGTGCCAGCATGGCGGGAAGTCTTATCACTGAAGCTTTCTTT
CASMAGSLITEAFF
>-|TRBJ2-7|TRBD2|TRBV11-2
TGTGCCAGCAGCTTAGGGTCGGGGAGGGCCTACGAGCAGTACTTC
CASSLGSGRAYEQYF